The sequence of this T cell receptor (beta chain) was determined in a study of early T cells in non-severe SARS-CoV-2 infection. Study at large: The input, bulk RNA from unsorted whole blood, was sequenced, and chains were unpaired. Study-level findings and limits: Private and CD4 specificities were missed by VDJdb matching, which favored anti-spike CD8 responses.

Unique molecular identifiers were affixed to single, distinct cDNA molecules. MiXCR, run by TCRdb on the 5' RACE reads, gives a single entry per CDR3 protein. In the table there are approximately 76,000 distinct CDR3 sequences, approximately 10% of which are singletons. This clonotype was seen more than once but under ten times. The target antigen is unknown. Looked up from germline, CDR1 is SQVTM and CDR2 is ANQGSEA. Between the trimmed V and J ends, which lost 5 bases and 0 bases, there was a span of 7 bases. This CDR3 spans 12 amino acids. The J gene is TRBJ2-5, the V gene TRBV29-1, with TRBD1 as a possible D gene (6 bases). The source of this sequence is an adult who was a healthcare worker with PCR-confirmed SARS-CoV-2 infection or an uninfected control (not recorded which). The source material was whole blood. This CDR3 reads CSVTGNQETQYF. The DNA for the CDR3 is TGCAGCGTTACAGGGAACCAAGAGACCCAGTACTTC.